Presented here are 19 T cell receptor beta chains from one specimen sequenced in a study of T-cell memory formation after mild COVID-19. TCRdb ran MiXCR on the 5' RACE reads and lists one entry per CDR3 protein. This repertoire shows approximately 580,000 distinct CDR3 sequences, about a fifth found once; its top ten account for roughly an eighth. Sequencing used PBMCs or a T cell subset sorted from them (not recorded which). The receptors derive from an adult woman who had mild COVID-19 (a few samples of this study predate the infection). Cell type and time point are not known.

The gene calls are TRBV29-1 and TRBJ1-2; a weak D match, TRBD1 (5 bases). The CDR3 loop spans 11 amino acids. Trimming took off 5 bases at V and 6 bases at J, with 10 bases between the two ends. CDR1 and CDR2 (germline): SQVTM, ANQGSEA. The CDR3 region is CSVRGVDGYTF. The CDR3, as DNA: TGCAGCGTTCGGGGGGTGGATGGCTACACCTTC.

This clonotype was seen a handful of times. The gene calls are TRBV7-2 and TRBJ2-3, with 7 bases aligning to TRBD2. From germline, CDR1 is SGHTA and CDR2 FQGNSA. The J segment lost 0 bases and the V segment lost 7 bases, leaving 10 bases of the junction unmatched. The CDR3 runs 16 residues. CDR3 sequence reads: CASIYGSGVSTDTQYF. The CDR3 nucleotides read TGTGCCAGCATCTACGGCAGCGGGGTTAGCACAGATACGCAGTATTTT.

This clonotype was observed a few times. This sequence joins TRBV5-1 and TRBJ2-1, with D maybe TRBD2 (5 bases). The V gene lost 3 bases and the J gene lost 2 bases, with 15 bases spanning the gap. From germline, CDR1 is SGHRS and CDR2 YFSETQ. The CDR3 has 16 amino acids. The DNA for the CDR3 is TGCGCCAGCAGCTACGCCCCAGCGGTCCCCTACAATGAGCAGTTCTTC. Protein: CASSYAPAVPYNEQFF.

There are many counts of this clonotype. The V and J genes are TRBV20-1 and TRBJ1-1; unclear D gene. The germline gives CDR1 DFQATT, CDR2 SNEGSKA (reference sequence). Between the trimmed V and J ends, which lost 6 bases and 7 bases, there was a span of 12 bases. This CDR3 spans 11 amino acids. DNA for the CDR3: TGCAGTGCCCCGCGGGATTTTGAAGCTTTCTTT. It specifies CSAPRDFEAFF.

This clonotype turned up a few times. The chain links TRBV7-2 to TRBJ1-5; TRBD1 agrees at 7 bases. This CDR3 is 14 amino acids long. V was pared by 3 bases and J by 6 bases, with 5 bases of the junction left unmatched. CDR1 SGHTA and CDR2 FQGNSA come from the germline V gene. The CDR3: CASSFDRAIQPQHF. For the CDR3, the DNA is TGTGCCAGCAGCTTCGACAGGGCAATTCAGCCCCAGCATTTT.

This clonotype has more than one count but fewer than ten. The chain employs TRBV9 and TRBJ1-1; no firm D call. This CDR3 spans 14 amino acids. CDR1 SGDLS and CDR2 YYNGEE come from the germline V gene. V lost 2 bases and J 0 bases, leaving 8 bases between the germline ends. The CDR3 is CASSVDRMNTEAFF. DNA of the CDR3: TGTGCCAGCAGCGTGGACCGAATGAACACTGAAGCTTTCTTT.

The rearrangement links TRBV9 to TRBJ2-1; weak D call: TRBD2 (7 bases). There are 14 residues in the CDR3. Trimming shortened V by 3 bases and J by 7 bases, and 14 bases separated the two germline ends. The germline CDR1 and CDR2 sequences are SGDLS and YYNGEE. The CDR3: CASSEEGGRNEQFF. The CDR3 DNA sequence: TGTGCCAGCAGCGAGGAGGGGGGGAGGAATGAGCAGTTCTTC. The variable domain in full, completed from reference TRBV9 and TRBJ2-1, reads DSGVTQTPKHLITATGQRVTLRCSPRSGDLSVYWYQQSLDQGLQFLIQYYNGEERAKGNILERFSAQQFPDLHSELNLSSLELGDSALYFCASSEEGGRNEQFFGPGTRLTVL.

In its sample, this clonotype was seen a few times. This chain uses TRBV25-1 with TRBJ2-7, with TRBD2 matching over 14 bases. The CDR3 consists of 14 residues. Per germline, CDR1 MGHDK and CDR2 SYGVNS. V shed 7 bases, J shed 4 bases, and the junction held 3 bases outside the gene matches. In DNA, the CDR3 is TGTGCCAGCACGGGACTAGCGGGAGTTTACGAGCAGTACTTC. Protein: CASTGLAGVYEQYF.

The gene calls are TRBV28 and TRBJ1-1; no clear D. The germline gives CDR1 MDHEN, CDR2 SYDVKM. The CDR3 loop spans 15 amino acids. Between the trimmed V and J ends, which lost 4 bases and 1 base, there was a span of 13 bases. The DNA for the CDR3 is TGTGCCAGCAGTTCGAAGTTTTGGCCGAACACTGAAGCTTTCTTT. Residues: CASSSKFWPNTEAFF.

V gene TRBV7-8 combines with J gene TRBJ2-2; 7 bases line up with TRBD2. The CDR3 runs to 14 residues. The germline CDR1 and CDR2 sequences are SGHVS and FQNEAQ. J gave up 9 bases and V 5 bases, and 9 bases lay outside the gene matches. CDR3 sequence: CASSHREVARELFF. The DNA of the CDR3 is TGTGCCAGCAGCCACCGGGAGGTCGCCAGGGAGCTGTTTTTT.

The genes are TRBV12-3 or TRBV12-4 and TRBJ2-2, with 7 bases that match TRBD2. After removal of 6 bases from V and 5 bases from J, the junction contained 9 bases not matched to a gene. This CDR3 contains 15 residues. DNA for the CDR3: TGTGCCAGCAGGACGACAGTCGGGAGGACCGGGGAGCTGTTTTTT. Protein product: CASRTTVGRTGELFF.

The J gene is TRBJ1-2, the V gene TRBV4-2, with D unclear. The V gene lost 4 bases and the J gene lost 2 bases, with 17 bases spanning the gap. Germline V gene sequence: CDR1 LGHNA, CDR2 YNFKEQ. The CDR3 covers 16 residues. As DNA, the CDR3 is TGTGCCAGCAGCCCCCCCGGTGAAGGGTCGAACTATGGCTACACCTTC. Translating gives CASSPPGEGSNYGYTF.

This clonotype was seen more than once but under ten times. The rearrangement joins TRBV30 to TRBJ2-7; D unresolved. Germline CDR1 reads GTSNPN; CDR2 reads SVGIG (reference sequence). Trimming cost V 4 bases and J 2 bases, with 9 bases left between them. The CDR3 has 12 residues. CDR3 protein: CAWTRVPYEQYF. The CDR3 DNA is TGTGCCTGGACTAGGGTCCCCTACGAGCAGTACTTC.

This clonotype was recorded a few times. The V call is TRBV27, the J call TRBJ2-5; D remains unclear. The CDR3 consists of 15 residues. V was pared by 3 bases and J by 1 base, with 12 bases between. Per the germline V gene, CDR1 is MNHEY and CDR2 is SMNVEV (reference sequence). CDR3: CASSLVRQVQETQYF. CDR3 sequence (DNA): TGTGCCAGCAGTTTGGTGAGGCAGGTCCAAGAGACCCAGTACTTC.

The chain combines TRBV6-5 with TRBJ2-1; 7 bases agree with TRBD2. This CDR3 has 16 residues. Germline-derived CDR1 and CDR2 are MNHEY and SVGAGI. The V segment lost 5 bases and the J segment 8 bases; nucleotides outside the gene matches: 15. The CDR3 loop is CASSPLSGYLRDEQFF. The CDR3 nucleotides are TGTGCCAGCAGTCCTCTTAGCGGGTACCTTCGGGATGAGCAGTTCTTC.

The CDR3 DNA reads TGTGCCAGCAGCGAAGGGGGGAACTATGGCTACACCTTC. Protein product: CASSEGGNYGYTF. The V gene is TRBV7-8, the J gene TRBJ1-2; TRBD1 might be the D (6 bases). Per germline, CDR1 SGHVS and CDR2 FQNEAQ. The CDR3 is 13 residues long. Trimming took off 5 bases at V and 2 bases at J, with 9 bases between the two ends.

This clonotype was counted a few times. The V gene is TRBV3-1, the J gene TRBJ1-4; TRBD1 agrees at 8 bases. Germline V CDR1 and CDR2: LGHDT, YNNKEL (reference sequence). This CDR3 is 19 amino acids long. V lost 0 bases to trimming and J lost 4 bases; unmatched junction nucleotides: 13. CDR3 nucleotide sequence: TGTGCCAGCAGCCAAGATCGGAAGGGTAGACAGGGGTTTAATGAAAAACTGTTTTTT. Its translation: CASSQDRKGRQGFNEKLFF.

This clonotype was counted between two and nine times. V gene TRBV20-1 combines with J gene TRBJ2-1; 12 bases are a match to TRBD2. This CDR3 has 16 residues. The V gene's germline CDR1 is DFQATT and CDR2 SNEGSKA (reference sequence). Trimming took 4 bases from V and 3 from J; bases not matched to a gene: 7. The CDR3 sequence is CSATPTSGGRYNEQFF. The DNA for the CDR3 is TGCAGTGCTACTCCGACTAGCGGGGGACGCTACAATGAGCAGTTCTTC.

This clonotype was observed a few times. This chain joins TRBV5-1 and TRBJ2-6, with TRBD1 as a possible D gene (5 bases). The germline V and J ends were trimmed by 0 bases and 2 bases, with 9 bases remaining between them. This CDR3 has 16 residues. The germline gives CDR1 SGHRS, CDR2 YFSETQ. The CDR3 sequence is CASSLDGATGANVLTF. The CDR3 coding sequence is TGCGCCAGCAGCTTGGATGGGGCAACTGGGGCCAACGTCCTGACTTTC.